This T cell receptor beta chain originates from a study of T cell changes during pregnancy in multiple sclerosis. The junction had 7 bases not matched to a gene; V was cut back by 8 bases and J by 5 bases. The CDR3 runs 14 residues. Germline V lookup: CDR1 MDHEN, CDR2 SYDVKM. Repertoires were generated with immunoSEQ multiplex PCR, while TCRdb's copy carries only in-frame clones and drops some. The data show about 75,000 clones, with 94% seen just once and approximately 0.15% held by the top ten. The starting material was CD4+ T cells from peripheral blood mononuclear cells, obtained after pregnancy. The receptor comes from a female donor with multiple sclerosis, enrolled in a pregnancy study. The chain links TRBV28 to TRBJ2-1; 9 bases are a match to TRBD1. The CDR3 DNA follows: TGTGCCAGCCCTCGGGACAGGGAAGACAATGAGCAGTTCTTC. Encoded protein: CASPRDREDNEQFF.